The T cell receptor (beta chain) under discussion was sequenced for a study (dated by TCRdb to the late 2010s). About the investigation overall: The study used sequence and structural analyses to characterize human CD8+ TCR repertoires recognizing immunodominant viral antigens.

Trimming removed 4 bases from V and 5 bases from J; the gene matches leave 8 bases unexplained. The CDR3 contains 17 residues, cysteine and phenylalanine counted. The read is trimmed to its CDR3 DNA, 51 bases read in frame from base 1. As encoded in the germline V gene (reference sequence), CDR1 is LGHDT while CDR2 is YNNKEL. This clonotype is medium-sized (0.01 to 0.1%). This receptor's antigen is unknown. Base quality data are lacking; no much larger clone is found one base away. Results the study describes overall, beyond this receptor: CD8+ TCR repertoires specific to different immunodominant viral antigens were reported to be distinct from each other and highly diverse.

The sequencing machine was an Illumina HiSeq 2500. The public reads were quality trimmed at Q25 with fastp and then assembled into clones with MiXCR by TCRdb, keeping productive beta chains. Each entry is one CDR3 protein sequence, shown with its most common DNA and genes. The sample table records approximately 900 distinct CDR3 sequences; approximately 25% of these occur just once. The ten largest clones add up to about 42% of the sample. The rearranged segments are TRBV3-1 and TRBJ2-2; 12 middle bases align to TRBD2. This TCR derives from a male donor. Sequencing was carried out using CD8+ T cells (not recorded whether cultured). The DNA sequence is as follows: TGTGCCAGCAGCCTGATGGGGACTAGCGGGTTTACCGGGGAGCTGTTTTTT. This yields the protein CASSLMGTSGFTGELFF.